This T cell receptor (beta chain) derives from a study of blood T cell repertoires in COVID-19. The wider study: The samples span acute and convalescent COVID-19 from the United States, Italy and Spain. Nucleic acid was either cDNA or gDNA, and it came from T cells, B-cell-depleted T cells, or PBMCs.

CDR3 size: 16 residues. CDR1 is SGHNT, CDR2 YYREEE, per germline (reference sequence). Losses at the gene ends were 0 bases for V and 6 bases for J; bases not matched to a gene: 5. Source study methods: It was from reference gene primer amplification that nucleated cell counts were estimated. Method: immunoSEQ multiplex PCR; TCRdb's copy keeps in-frame clones and lacks some. V, J and clone size derive from that table, while D and trimming were established from the DNA sequence. The data show 250,000 or so clones, about 83% seen once. The TCR was taken from a man between 45 and 60 years old with acute or convalescent COVID-19. The chain combines TRBV5-4 with TRBJ2-3, with 12 bases that match TRBD2. The material sequenced was peripheral blood. In DNA, the CDR3 is TGTGCCAGCAGCTTGGCTGCTAGCGGGGGGGTGGATACGCAGTATTTT. Residues: CASSLAASGGVDTQYF. The full variable domain, rest sourced from reference TRBV5-4 and TRBJ2-3, is ETGVTQSPTHLIKTRGQQVTLRCSSQSGHNTVSWYQQALGQGPQFIFQYYREEENGRGNFPPRFSGLQFPNYSSELNVNALELDDSALYLCASSLAASGGVDTQYFGPGTRLTVL.